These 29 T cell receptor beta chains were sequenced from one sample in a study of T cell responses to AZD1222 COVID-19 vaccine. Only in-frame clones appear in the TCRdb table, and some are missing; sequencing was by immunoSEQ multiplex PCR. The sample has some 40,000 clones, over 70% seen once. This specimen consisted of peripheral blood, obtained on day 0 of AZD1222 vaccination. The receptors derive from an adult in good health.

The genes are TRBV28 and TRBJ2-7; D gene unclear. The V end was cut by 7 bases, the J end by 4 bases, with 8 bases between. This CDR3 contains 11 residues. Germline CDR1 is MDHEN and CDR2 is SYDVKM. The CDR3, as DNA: TGTGCCAGCACAGACCGATACGAGCAGTACTTC. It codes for CASTDRYEQYF.

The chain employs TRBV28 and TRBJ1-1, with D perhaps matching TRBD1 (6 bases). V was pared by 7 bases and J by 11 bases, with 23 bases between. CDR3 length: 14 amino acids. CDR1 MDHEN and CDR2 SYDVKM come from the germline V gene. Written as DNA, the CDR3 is TGTGCCAGCACCCTTGGCCAGGGGCACTCCTTGGCTTTCTTT. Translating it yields CASTLGQGHSLAFF. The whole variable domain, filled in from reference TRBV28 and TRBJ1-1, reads DVKVTQSSRYLVKRTGEKVFLECVQDMDHENMFWYRQDPGLGLRLIYFSYDVKMKEKGDIPEGYSVSREKKERFSLILESASTNQTSMYLCASTLGQGHSLAFFGQGTRLTVV.

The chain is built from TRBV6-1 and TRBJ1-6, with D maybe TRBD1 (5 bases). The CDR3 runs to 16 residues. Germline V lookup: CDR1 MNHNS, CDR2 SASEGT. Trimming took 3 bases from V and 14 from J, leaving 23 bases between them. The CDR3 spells CASSEGGRFGYQTLHF. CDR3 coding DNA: TGTGCCAGCAGTGAGGGGGGTAGGTTTGGCTATCAGACCCTCCACTTT.

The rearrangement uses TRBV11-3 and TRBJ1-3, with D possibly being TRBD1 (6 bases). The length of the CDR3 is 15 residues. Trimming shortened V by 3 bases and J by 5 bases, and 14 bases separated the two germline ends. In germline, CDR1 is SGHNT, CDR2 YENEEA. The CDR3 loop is CASSFQGPDRNTIYF. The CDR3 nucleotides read TGTGCCAGCAGCTTCCAGGGGCCTGACCGAAACACCATATATTTT.

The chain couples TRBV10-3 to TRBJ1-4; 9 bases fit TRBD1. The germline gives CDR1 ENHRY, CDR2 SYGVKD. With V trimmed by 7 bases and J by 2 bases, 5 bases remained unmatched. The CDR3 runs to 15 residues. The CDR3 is CAIIGQGMTNEKLFF. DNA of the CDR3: TGTGCCATCATCGGACAGGGGATGACTAATGAAAAACTGTTTTTT.

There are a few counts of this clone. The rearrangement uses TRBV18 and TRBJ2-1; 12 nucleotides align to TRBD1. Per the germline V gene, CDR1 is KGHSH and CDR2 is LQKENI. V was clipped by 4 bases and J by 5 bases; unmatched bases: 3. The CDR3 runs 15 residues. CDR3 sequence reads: CASSRGQGANNEQFF. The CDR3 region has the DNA TGTGCCAGCTCACGGGGACAGGGGGCAAACAATGAGCAGTTCTTC. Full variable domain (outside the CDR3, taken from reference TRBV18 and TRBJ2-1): NAGVMQNPRHLVRRRGQEARLRCSPMKGHSHVYWYRQLPEEGLKFMVYLQKENIIDESGMPKERFSAEFPKEGPSILRIQQVVRGDSAAYFCASSRGQGANNEQFFGPGTRLTVL.

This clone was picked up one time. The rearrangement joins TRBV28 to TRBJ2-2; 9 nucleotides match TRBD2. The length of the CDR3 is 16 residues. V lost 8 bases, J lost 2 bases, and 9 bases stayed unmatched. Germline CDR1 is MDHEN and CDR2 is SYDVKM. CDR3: CASCGGAGGNTGELFF. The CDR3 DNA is TGTGCCAGCTGTGGCGGAGCGGGGGGAAACACCGGGGAGCTGTTTTTT.

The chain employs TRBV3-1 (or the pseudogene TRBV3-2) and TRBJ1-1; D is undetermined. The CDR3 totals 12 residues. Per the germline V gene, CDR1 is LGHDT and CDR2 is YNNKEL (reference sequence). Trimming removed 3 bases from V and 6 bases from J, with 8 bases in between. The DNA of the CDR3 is TGTGCCAGCAGCCAGACCGGGGCTGAAGCTTTCTTT. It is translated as CASSQTGAEAFF.

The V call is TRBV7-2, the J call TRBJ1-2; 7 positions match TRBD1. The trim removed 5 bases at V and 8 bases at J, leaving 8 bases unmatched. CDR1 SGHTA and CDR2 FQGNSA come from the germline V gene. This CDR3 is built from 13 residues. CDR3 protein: CASSLGGGGGYTF. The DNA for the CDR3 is TGTGCCAGCAGCCTGGGAGGGGGCGGGGGCTACACCTTC. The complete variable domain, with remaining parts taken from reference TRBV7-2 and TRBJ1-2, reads GAGVSQSPSNKVTEKGKDVELRCDPISGHTALYWYRQSLGQGLEFLIYFQGNSAPDKSGLPSDRFSAERTGGSVSTLTIQRTQQEDSAVYLCASSLGGGGGYTFGSGTRLTVV.

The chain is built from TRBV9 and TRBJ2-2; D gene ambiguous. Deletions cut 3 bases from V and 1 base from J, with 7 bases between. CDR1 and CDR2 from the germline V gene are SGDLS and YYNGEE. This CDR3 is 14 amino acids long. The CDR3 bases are TGTGCCAGCAGCGCTGAGATGAACACCGGGGAGCTGTTTTTT. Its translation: CASSAEMNTGELFF.

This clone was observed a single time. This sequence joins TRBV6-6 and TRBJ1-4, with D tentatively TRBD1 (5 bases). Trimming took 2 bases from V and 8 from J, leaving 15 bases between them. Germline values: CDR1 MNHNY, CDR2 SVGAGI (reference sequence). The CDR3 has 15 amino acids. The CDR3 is CASSYGGSRGEKLFF. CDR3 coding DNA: TGTGCCAGCAGTTACGGGGGGTCGAGGGGCGAAAAACTGTTTTTT.

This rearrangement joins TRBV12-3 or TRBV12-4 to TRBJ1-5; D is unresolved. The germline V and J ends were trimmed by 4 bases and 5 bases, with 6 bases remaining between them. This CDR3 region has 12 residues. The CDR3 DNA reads TGTGCCAGCAGTTCCATGGATCAGCCCCAGCATTTT. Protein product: CASSSMDQPQHF.

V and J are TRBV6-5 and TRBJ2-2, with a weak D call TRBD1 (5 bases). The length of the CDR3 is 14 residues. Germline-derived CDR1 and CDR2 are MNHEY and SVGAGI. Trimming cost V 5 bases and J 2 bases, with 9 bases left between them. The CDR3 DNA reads TGTGCCAGCAGTAAAAGGGGAAACACCGGGGAGCTGTTTTTT. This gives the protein CASSKRGNTGELFF.

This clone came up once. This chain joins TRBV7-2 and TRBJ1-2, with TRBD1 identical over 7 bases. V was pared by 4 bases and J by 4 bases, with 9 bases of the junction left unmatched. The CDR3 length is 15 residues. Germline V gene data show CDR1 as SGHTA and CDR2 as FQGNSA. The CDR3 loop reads CASSSSVPGGYGYTF. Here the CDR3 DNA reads TGTGCCAGCAGCTCATCGGTCCCAGGGGGCTATGGCTACACCTTC. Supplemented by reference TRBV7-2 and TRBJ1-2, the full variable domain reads GAGVSQSPSNKVTEKGKDVELRCDPISGHTALYWYRQSLGQGLEFLIYFQGNSAPDKSGLPSDRFSAERTGGSVSTLTIQRTQQEDSAVYLCASSSSVPGGYGYTFGSGTRLTVV.

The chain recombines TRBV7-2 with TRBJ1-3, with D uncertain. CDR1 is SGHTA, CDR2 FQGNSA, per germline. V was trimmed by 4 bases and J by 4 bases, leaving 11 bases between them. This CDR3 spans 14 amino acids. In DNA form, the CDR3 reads TGTGCCAGCAGCTGGAATAGGGAGGGAAACACCATATATTTT. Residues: CASSWNREGNTIYF. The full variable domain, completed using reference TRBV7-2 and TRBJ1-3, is GAGVSQSPSNKVTEKGKDVELRCDPISGHTALYWYRQSLGQGLEFLIYFQGNSAPDKSGLPSDRFSAERTGGSVSTLTIQRTQQEDSAVYLCASSWNREGNTIYFGEGSWLTVV.

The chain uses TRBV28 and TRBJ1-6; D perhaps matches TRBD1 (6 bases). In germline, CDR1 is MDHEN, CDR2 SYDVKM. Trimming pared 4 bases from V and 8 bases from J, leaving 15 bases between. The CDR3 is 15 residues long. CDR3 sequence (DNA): TGTGCCAGCAGTTCCCCCCAGGGGCGGGATTCACCCCTCCACTTT. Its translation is CASSSPQGRDSPLHF.

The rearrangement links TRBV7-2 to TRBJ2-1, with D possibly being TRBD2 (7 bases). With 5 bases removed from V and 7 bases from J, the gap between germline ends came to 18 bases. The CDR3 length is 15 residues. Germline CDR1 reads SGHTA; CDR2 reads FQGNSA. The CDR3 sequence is CASSLGAGAENEQFF. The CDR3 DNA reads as TGTGCCAGCAGCCTTGGGGCGGGGGCGGAAAATGAGCAGTTCTTC.

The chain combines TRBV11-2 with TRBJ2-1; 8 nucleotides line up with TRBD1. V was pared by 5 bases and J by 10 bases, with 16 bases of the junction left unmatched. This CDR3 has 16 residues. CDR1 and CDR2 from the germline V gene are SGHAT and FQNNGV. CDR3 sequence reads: CASSPTADRGRTEQFF. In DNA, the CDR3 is TGTGCCAGCAGCCCCACCGCCGACAGGGGTCGGACCGAGCAGTTCTTC.

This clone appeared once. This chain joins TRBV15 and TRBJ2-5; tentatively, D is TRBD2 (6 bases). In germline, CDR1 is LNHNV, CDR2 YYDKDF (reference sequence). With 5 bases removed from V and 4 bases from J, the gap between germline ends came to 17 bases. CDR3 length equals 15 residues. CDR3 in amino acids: CATSWGGGEAETQYF. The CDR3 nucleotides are TGTGCCACCAGCTGGGGTGGTGGGGAGGCAGAGACCCAGTACTTC.

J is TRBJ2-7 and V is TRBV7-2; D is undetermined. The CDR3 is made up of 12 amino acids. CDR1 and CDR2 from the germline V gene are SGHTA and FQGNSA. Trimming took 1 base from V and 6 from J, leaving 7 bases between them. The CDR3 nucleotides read TGTGCCAGCAGCTTAGGAGGTGGCGAGCAGTACTTC. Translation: CASSLGGGEQYF.

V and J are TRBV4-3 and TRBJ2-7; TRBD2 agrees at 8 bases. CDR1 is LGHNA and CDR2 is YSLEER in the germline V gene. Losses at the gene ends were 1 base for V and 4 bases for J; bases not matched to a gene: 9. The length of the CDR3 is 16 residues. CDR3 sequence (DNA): TGCGCCAGCAGCCAAGCAGTTTGGTCTAGCGGGTACGAGCAGTACTTC. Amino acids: CASSQAVWSSGYEQYF.

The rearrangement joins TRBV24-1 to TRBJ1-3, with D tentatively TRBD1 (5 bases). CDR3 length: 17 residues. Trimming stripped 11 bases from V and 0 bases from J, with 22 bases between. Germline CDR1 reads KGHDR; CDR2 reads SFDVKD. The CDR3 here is CAIKQYRLLSSGNTIYF. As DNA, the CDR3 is TGTGCCATAAAACAATACAGGCTATTGAGCTCTGGAAACACCATATATTTT.

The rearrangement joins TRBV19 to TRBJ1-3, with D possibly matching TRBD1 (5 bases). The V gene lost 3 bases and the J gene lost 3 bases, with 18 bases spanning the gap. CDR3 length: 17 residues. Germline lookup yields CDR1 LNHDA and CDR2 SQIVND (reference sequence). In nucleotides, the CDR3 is TGTGCCAGTAGTATCCCGACCGCCGGAGGGGTTGGAAACACCATATATTTT. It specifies CASSIPTAGGVGNTIYF.

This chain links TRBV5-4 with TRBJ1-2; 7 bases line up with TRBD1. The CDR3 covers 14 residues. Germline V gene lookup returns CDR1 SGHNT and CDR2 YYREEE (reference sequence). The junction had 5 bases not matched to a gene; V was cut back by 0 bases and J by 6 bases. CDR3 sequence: CASSLARGSNGYTF. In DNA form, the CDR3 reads TGTGCCAGCAGCTTGGCCAGGGGGTCTAATGGCTACACCTTC. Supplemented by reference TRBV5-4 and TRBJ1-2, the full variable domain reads ETGVTQSPTHLIKTRGQQVTLRCSSQSGHNTVSWYQQALGQGPQFIFQYYREEENGRGNFPPRFSGLQFPNYSSELNVNALELDDSALYLCASSLARGSNGYTFGSGTRLTVV.

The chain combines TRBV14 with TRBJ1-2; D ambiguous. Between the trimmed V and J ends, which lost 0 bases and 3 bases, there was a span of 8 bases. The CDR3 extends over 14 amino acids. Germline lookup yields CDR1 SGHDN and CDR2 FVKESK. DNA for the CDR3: TGTGCCAGCAGCCAAGATTTGGCAGACTATGGCTACACCTTC. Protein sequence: CASSQDLADYGYTF.

The CDR3 DNA is TGTGCCATCAGTGAAAGGCGAGCGGGGGGCCCTCGTGATACGCAGTATTTT. Residues: CAISERRAGGPRDTQYF. This chain joins TRBV10-3 and TRBJ2-3; 9 positions match TRBD2. This CDR3 is 17 amino acids long. CDR1 ENHRY and CDR2 SYGVKD come from the germline V gene. The ends lost 3 bases at V and 6 bases at J; junction bases unmatched: 13.

CDR3 coding DNA: TGTGCCTGGAGTGCGGGACAGCTCTATGGCTACACCTTC. It yields the protein CAWSAGQLYGYTF. The V gene is TRBV30, the J gene TRBJ1-2; TRBD1 matches at 7 bases. Losses at the gene ends were 1 base for V and 4 bases for J; bases not matched to a gene: 3. Germline CDR1 reads GTSNPN; CDR2 reads SVGIG (reference sequence). The CDR3 extends over 13 amino acids. Variable domain in full (rest from reference TRBV30 and TRBJ1-2): SQTIHQWPATLVQPVGSPLSLECTVEGTSNPNLYWYRQAAGRGLQLLFYSVGIGQISSEVPQNLSASRPQDRQFILSSKKLLLSDSGFYLCAWSAGQLYGYTFGSGTRLTVV.

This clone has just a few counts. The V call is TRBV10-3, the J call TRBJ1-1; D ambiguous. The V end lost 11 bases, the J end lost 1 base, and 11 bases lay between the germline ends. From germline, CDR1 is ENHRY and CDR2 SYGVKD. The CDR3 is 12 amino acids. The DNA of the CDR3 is TGTGCCGTCGGGAGTGGGAACACTGAAGCTTTCTTT. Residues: CAVGSGNTEAFF.

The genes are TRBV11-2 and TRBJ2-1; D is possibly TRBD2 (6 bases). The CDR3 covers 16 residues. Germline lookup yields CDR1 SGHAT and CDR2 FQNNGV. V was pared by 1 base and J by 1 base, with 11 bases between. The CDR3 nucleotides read TGTGCCAGCAGCTTAGCGACAAGCGGGTCCTACAATGAGCAGTTCTTC. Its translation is CASSLATSGSYNEQFF.